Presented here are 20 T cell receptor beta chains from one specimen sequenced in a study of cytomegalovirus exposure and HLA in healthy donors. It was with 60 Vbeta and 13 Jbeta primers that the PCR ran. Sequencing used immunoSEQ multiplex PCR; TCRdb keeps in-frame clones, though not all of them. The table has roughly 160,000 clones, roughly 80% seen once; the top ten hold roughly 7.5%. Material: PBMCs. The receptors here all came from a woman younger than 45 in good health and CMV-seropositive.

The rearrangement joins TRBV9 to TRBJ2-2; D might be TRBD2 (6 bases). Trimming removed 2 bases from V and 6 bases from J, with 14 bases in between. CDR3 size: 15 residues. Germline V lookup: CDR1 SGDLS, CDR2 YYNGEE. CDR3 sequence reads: CASSVTGVGSGELFF. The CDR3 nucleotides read TGTGCCAGCAGCGTTACGGGGGTCGGTTCCGGGGAGCTGTTTTTT.

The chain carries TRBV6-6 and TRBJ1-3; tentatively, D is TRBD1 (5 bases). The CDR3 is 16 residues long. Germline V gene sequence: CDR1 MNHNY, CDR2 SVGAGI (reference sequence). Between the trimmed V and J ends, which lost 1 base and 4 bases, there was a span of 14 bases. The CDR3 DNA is TGTGCCAGCAGTTACTACCTAGGGGTAATCGGAAACACCATATATTTT. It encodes CASSYYLGVIGNTIYF.

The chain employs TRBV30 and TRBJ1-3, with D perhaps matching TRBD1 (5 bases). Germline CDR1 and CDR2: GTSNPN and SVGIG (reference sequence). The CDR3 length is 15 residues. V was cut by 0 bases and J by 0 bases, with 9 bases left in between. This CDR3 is CAWSVSGYSGNTIYF. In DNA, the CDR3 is TGTGCCTGGAGTGTGTCAGGGTACTCTGGAAACACCATATATTTT.

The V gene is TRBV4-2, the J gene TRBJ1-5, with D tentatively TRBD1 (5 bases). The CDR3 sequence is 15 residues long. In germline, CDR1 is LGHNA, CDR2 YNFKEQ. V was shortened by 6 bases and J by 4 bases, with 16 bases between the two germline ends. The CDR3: CASSRGTEGNQPQHF. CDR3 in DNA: TGTGCCAGCAGTCGTGGGACTGAAGGAAATCAGCCCCAGCATTTT.

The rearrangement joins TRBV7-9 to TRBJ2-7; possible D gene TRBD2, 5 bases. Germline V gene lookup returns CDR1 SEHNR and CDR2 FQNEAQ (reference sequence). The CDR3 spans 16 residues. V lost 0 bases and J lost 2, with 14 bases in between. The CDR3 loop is CASSLASGRPPYEQYF. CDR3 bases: TGTGCCAGCAGCTTAGCGAGCGGTAGGCCCCCCTACGAGCAGTACTTC.

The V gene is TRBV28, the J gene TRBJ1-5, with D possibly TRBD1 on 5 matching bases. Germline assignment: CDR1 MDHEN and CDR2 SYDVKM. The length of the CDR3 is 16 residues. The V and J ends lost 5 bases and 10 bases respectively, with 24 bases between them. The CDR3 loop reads CASSTSDIYRTFPQHF. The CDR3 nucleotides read TGTGCCAGCAGTACCTCGGACATATATCGCACGTTTCCCCAGCATTTT.

The CDR3: CATRIGGDGTEAFF. The CDR3 nucleotides read TGTGCCACCCGAATTGGCGGGGACGGCACTGAAGCTTTCTTT. The chain uses TRBV19 and TRBJ1-1; D may be TRBD1 (5 bases). V shed 10 bases and J shed 4 bases, with 19 bases lying between them. Germline V lookup: CDR1 LNHDA, CDR2 SQIVND (reference sequence). This CDR3 comprises 14 residues.

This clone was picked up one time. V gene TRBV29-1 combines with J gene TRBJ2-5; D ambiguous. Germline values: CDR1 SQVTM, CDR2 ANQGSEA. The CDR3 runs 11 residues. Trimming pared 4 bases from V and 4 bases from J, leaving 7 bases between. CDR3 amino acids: CSVVPRETQYF. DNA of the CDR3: TGCAGCGTTGTACCGAGAGAGACCCAGTACTTC.

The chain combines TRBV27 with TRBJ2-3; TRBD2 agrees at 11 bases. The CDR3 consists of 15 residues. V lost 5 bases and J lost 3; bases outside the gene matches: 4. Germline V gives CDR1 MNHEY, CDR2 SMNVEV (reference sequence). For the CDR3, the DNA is TGTGCCAGCAGTCTTCTAGCGGGGGGAACAGATACGCAGTATTTT. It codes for CASSLLAGGTDTQYF.

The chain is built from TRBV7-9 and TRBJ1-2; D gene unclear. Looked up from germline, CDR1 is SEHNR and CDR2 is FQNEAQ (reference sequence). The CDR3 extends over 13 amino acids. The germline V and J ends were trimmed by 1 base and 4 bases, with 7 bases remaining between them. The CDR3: CASSLDGLYGYTF. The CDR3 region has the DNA TGTGCCAGCAGCTTAGACGGACTCTATGGCTACACCTTC.

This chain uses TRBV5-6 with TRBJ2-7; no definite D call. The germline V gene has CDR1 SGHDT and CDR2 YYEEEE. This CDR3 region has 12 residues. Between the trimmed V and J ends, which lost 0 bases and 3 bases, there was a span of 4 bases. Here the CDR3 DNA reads TGTGCCAGCAGCTTGGGTCTCTACGAGCAGTACTTC. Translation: CASSLGLYEQYF.

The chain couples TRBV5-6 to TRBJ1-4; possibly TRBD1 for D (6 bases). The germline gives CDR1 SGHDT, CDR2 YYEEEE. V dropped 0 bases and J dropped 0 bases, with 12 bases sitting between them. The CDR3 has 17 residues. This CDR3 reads CASSLAFYRATNEKLFF. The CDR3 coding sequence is TGTGCCAGCAGCTTGGCCTTTTACAGGGCAACTAATGAAAAACTGTTTTTT.

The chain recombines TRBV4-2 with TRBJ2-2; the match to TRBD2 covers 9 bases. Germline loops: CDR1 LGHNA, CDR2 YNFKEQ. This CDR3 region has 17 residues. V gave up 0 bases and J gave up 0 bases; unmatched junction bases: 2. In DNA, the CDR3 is TGTGCCAGCAGCCAAGACGGCGGGGGGGCGAACACCGGGGAGCTGTTTTTT. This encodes CASSQDGGGANTGELFF.

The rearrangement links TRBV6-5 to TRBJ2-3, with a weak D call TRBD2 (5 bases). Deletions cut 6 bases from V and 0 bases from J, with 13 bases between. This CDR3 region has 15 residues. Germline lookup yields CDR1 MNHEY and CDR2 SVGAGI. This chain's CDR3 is CASRAGGTSTDTQYF. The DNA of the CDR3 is TGTGCCAGCAGGGCCGGAGGAACTAGCACAGATACGCAGTATTTT.

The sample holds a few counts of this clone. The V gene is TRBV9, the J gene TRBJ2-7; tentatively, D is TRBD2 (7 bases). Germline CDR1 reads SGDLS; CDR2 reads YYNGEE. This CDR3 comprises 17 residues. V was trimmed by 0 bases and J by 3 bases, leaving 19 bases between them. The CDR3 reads CASSVGGGSGGVYEQYF. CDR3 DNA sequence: TGTGCCAGCAGCGTAGGGGGCGGGAGTGGGGGCGTCTACGAGCAGTACTTC.

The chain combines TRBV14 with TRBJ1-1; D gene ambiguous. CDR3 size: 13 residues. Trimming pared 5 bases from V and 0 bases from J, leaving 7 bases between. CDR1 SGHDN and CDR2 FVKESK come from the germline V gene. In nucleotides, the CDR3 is TGTGCCAGCAGCGCATACATGAACACTGAAGCTTTCTTT. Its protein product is CASSAYMNTEAFF.

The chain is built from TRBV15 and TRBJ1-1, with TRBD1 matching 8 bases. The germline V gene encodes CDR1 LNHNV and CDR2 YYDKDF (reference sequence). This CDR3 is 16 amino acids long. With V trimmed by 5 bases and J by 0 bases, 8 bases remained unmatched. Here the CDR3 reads CATSPDRGHLNTEAFF. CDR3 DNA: TGTGCCACCAGCCCTGACAGGGGTCACCTGAACACTGAAGCTTTCTTT.

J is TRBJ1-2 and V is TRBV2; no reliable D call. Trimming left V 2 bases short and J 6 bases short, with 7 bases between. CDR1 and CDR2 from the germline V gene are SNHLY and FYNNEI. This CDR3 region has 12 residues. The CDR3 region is CASSESQNGYTF. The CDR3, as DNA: TGTGCCAGCAGTGAATCTCAGAATGGCTACACCTTC.

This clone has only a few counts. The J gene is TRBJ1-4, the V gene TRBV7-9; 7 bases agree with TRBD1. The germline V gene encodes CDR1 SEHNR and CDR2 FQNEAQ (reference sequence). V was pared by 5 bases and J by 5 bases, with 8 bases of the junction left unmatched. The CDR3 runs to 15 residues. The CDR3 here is CASSPPGTANEKLFF. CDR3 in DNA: TGTGCCAGCAGCCCCCCCGGGACAGCAAATGAAAAACTGTTTTTT. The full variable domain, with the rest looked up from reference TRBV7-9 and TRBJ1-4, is DTGVSQNPRHKITKRGQNVTFRCDPISEHNRLYWYRQTLGQGPEFLTYFQNEAQLEKSRLLSDRFSAERPKGSFSTLEIQRTEQGDSAMYLCASSPPGTANEKLFFGSGTQLSVL.

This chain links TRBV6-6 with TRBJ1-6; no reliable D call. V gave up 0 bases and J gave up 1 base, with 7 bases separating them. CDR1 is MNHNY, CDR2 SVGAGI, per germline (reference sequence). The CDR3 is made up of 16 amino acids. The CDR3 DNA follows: TGTGCCAGCAGTTACTCTTCACAATCCTATAATTCACCCCTCCACTTT. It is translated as CASSYSSQSYNSPLHF.